These 13 T cell receptor beta chains were all obtained from the same sample, sequenced in a study of Graves' ophthalmopathy and Graves' hyperthyroidism. Amplification from RNA transcripts yielded the TCR beta CDR3 regions. HTBI-primed first-round RT-PCR preceded second-round multiplex PCR. MiXCR was run by TCRdb on the multiplex PCR reads, yielding one entry per CDR3 protein. The table has approximately 210,000 distinct CDR3 sequences, around a fifth seen once. The sequenced material came from peripheral blood. These receptors were taken from a woman aged 50 to 60 with Graves' ophthalmopathy.

This clonotype was detected many times. The rearrangement uses TRBV20-1 and TRBJ1-1; 7 nucleotides line up with TRBD1. The CDR3 runs to 12 residues. The germline gives CDR1 DFQATT, CDR2 SNEGSKA (reference sequence). Losses at the gene ends were 8 bases for V and 7 bases for J; bases not matched to a gene: 10. Here the CDR3 reads CSRGTVNGEAFF. CDR3 DNA: TGCAGTCGCGGGACAGTGAACGGTGAAGCTTTCTTT.

The chain links TRBV19 to TRBJ2-2; TRBD2 might be the D (6 bases). V was pared by 7 bases and J by 4 bases, with 7 bases between. Germline lookup yields CDR1 LNHDA and CDR2 SQIVND (reference sequence). The CDR3 runs 12 residues. The CDR3 nucleotides are TGTGCCAGTAATAGCGGCACCGGGGAGCTGTTTTTT. Amino acids: CASNSGTGELFF.

The genes are TRBV11-2 and TRBJ2-3, with 9 bases lining up with TRBD2. V dropped 1 base and J dropped 1; count of bases not matched to a gene: 6. The germline V gene encodes CDR1 SGHAT and CDR2 FQNNGV. This CDR3 has 17 residues. As DNA, the CDR3 is TGTGCCAGCAGCTTAGTCTTTAGCGGGAGTGGCACAGATACGCAGTATTTT. Protein: CASSLVFSGSGTDTQYF.

This clonotype showed up just a few times. The chain has TRBV5-6 and TRBJ2-4; 7 bases align to TRBD1. Germline V gene data show CDR1 as SGHDT and CDR2 as YYEEEE. With V trimmed by 2 bases and J by 0 bases, 2 bases remained unmatched. This CDR3 has 15 residues. CDR3 residues: CASSLGGQAKNIQYF. DNA for the CDR3: TGTGCCAGCAGCTTAGGGGGCCAAGCCAAAAACATTCAGTACTTC.

This clonotype appeared many times. The V and J genes are TRBV6-5 and TRBJ2-7; 7 bases match TRBD1. V gave up 6 bases and J gave up 2 bases; unmatched junction bases: 1. CDR3 length: 12 residues. The V gene's germline CDR1 is MNHEY and CDR2 SVGAGI. The CDR3 loop reads CASRGTAYEQYF. CDR3 nucleotides: TGTGCCAGCAGGGGGACAGCCTACGAGCAGTACTTC.

Many counts were recorded for this clonotype. This sequence joins TRBV12-3 or TRBV12-4 and TRBJ2-5, with D unresolved. V lost 2 bases, J lost 2 bases, and 12 bases lay in between. The CDR3 totals 15 residues. The CDR3 here is CASSLWSDGQETQYF. The CDR3 nucleotides are TGTGCCAGCAGTTTATGGTCGGACGGTCAAGAGACCCAGTACTTC.

This clonotype was found once. The CDR3 bases are TGTGCCAGCACCAGGTCTACCAGGACAGGCTATAATTCACCCCTCCACTTT. This gives the protein CASTRSTRTGYNSPLHF. The chain recombines TRBV12-3 or TRBV12-4 with TRBJ1-6; 7 nucleotides agree with TRBD1. The ends lost 7 bases at V and 3 bases at J; junction bases unmatched: 12. The CDR3 runs 17 residues.

This clonotype showed up many times. This rearrangement joins TRBV28 to TRBJ1-2; the D gene is possibly TRBD1 (5 bases). Germline V gene sequence: CDR1 MDHEN, CDR2 SYDVKM. The CDR3 spans 13 residues. The ends were cut back, 2 bases at V and 8 bases at J, with 12 bases in the middle. CDR3 DNA sequence: TGTGCCAGCAGTTTACAGGGTTCGCAGGGCTACACCTTC. Translating it yields CASSLQGSQGYTF.

This clonotype was counted many times. This chain links TRBV6-6 with TRBJ2-7; D remains ambiguous. The CDR3 is made up of 12 amino acids. The V and J ends lost 5 bases and 2 bases respectively, with 7 bases between them. Germline lookup yields CDR1 MNHNY and CDR2 SVGAGI (reference sequence). CDR3 sequence (DNA): TGTGCCAGCAGTCAGAATGCCTACGAGCAGTACTTC. Amino acids: CASSQNAYEQYF.

The chain combines TRBV6-2 or TRBV6-3 with TRBJ1-2; no reliable D call. Between the trimmed V and J ends, which lost 6 bases and 6 bases, there was a span of 20 bases. This CDR3 is built from 15 residues. Germline CDR1 is MNHEY and CDR2 is SVGEGT. Here the CDR3 DNA reads TGTGCCAGCAGCCCTACGGTGCCCGGGATCCATGGCTACACCTTC. It yields the protein CASSPTVPGIHGYTF.

This clonotype came up many times. The rearrangement links TRBV9 to TRBJ1-2; D uncertain. The CDR3 has 14 amino acids. V was clipped by 0 bases and J by 4 bases, with 10 bases between them. CDR1 SGDLS and CDR2 YYNGEE come from the germline V gene. This chain's CDR3 is CASSVAAGIYGYTF. CDR3 nucleotide sequence: TGTGCCAGCAGCGTAGCTGCAGGAATCTATGGCTACACCTTC.

In its sample, this clonotype was seen many times. The rearrangement uses TRBV4-1 and TRBJ1-2; D is unresolved. With 1 base removed from V and 8 bases from J, the gap between germline ends came to 26 bases. The germline CDR1 and CDR2 sequences are MGHRA and YSYEKL. The CDR3 length is 18 residues. In DNA, the CDR3 is TGCGCCAGCAGCCAAGTTCTTACCATTGGCGACACCAAGGAAGGCTACACCTTC. Translation gives CASSQVLTIGDTKEGYTF.

This clonotype was recorded at least ten times. One junction end does not reproduce the germline sequence, and a read error may be involved. This rearrangement joins TRBV12-3 or TRBV12-4 to TRBJ1-2; D remains ambiguous. The CDR3 runs to 12 residues. The CDR3 DNA reads TGTGCCAGTAGTTCGGCAGGCTATGGCTACACCTTC. It is translated as CASSSAGYGYTF.